This TCR beta chain derives from a study of vaccination effects on CD4 cells after COVID-19. Findings and limits, study-wide: The study got few convalescent patients and did not collect any early post-infection timepoints. There was only 1 of 255 vaccine-induced clones in healthy vaccinees that cross-reacted with common cold coronaviruses.

V lost 6 bases and J lost 2; bases outside the gene matches: 6. The V gene's germline CDR1 is MDHEN and CDR2 SYDVKM. The CDR3 is made up of 14 amino acids. Profiling relied on immunoSEQ multiplex PCR, and the TCRdb table lists in-frame clones only, not all of them. The sample includes roughly 20,000 clones, 65% to 75% of them seen just once. Comments on this clone: Its target is unknown.

Under the ViraFEST assay, PBMC were stimulated with viral peptide pools so that antigen-specific CD4+ T cells expanded. Sequencing was performed afterwards. Scientists isolated CD4+ T cells after a roughly 10-day culture period ended. Among the vaccine recipients, none had a prior SARS-CoV-2 infection, and nucleocapsid antibodies were negative. Culturing of more than 1.5 million PBMC per well took place with around 10 IU/ml IL-2 and about 9.3 ug/ml peptides. Half the medium was swapped for IL-2 medium on days 3 and 7. The source is a human donor who received a COVID-19 vaccine. This specimen consisted of CD4+ T cells from PBMCs cultured with HCoV-NL63 spike peptides, obtained before COVID-19 vaccination. The chain links TRBV28 to TRBJ1-1; 7 bases line up with TRBD1. In DNA, the CDR3 is TGTGCCAGCAGGACCGGGACAGCTAACACTGAAGCTTTCTTT. Translating gives CASRTGTANTEAFF.